The entry that follows covers one TCR beta chain sequence. The authors prepared the TCRbeta library with unique molecular identifiers. TCRdb itself ran the PCR reads through MiXCR, one entry per CDR3 protein. Found here are some 280,000 distinct CDR3 sequences, nearly 10% of them singletons; the top ten hold over 9%. The CDR3 covers 15 residues. Trimming took off 4 bases at V and 3 bases at J, with 19 bases between the two ends. Germline CDR1 and CDR2: SQVTM and ANQGSEA. This record belongs to a study of T-cell reconstitution after alpha-beta-depleted transplantation in children. The V gene is TRBV29-1, the J gene TRBJ2-7; tentative D call: TRBD1 (6 bases). The clonotype comes from a human donor who donated a stem cell graft to a child with SCID. The source was PBMCs from the stem cell graft donor, collected from the stem cell graft. CDR3 sequence: CSVGDRLTLRYEQYF. CDR3 DNA: TGCAGCGTTGGTGACAGGTTGACCCTACGCTACGAGCAGTACTTC.